Below, 3 T cell receptor beta chains from the same sample are listed, as sequenced in a study of OX40 agonist ivuxolimab in advanced cancers. Clones were sequenced by immunoSEQ multiplex PCR, and TCRdb holds only the in-frame ones, with some missing. Altogether about 69,000 clones are present, 80% to 90% being singletons, with the ten largest covering under 7%. The sample in question was CD4+ or CD8+ T cells sorted from blood, obtained in a trial of the OX40 agonist ivuxolimab. These receptors were obtained from an adult with an advanced solid tumor such as melanoma, head and neck, liver or kidney cancer.

The V and J genes are TRBV7-9 and TRBJ2-7; 7 positions agree with TRBD2. The J segment lost 4 bases and the V segment lost 1 base, leaving 7 bases of the junction unmatched. This CDR3 has 15 residues. Germline values: CDR1 SEHNR, CDR2 FQNEAQ (reference sequence). CDR3 in amino acids: CASSLGRGSTYEQYF. CDR3 nucleotides: TGTGCCAGCAGCTTAGGTCGCGGGAGTACTTACGAGCAGTACTTC.

The chain has TRBV14 and TRBJ2-1; tentatively, D is TRBD2 (5 bases). Looked up from germline, CDR1 is SGHDN and CDR2 is FVKESK. V was trimmed by 0 bases and J by 5 bases, leaving 20 bases between them. The CDR3 sequence is 18 residues long. CDR3 DNA sequence: TGTGCCAGCAGCCAAGATGGAGGTATTAGGCTGGTCAACAATGAGCAGTTCTTC. Protein: CASSQDGGIRLVNNEQFF.

The chain recombines TRBV28 with TRBJ2-1, with D possibly being TRBD2 (6 bases). Trimming took off 2 bases at V and 0 bases at J, with 11 bases between the two ends. This CDR3 is built from 16 residues. Germline V gives CDR1 MDHEN, CDR2 SYDVKM. The CDR3 nucleotides are TGTGCCAGCAGTTTAGAGAGGGGAGGCTCCTACAATGAGCAGTTCTTC. Amino acids: CASSLERGGSYNEQFF.